The source of this T cell receptor (beta chain) is a study of metastatic and nonmetastatic thyroid tumors (dated by TCRdb to about 2020). For the wider study: Repertoires were compared across peripheral blood and tumor or nodule tissue samples from malignant and benign thyroid patients. General study outcomes and caveats: TCR beta diversity was reported as significantly higher in malignant tumors than in benign nodules, in both blood and tumor samples.

Before undergoing thyroid surgery, none of the patients had been given any kind of treatment. Using T-cell receptor beta sequencing, the study looked back at clinical samples from patients collected from the early 2010s to the late 2010s. Comment on this clone: Its antigen remains undetermined. This CDR3 is missing its conserved last phenylalanine or tryptophan, likely due to a read error.

The method was PCR. The listed sequencing device is Illumina HiSeq 4000. High-throughput sequencing was used to profile the TCR beta-chain CDR3 region of each patient. The authors' pipeline ran thus. A classifier to discriminate distant-metastatic papillary thyroid cancer patients was built from CDR3 differences across clinicopathological groups. To measure repertoire diversity the researchers used the Shannon index, while the Morisita-Horn index served to gauge how similar the tumor and blood repertoires were. The public sequencing data were trimmed at Q25 with fastp and processed into clonotypes with MiXCR by TCRdb, which kept only in-frame beta chains. The V and J calls reflect TCRdb's pipeline rather than the authors' work. The sample table holds roughly 12,000 clones, of which over 20% were seen once. The top ten constitute approximately 15% of the sample. Material: adjacent normal tissue. The TCR was taken from a female donor with papillary thyroid cancer or a benign thyroid nodule (not recorded which). Some clones in this sample may be carry-over from other donors' samples.

At the DNA level, the sequence is TGTGACAGGAGTTTGACAGAGGGAAAGACTGAAGCTTTCATT. This translates into CDRSLTEGKTEAFI. The rearranged segments are TRBV12-3 or TRBV12-4 and TRBJ1-1, with a tentative D gene TRBD1 over 5 matching bases. The CDR3 adds up to 14 amino acids, both ends counted. The CDR3 DNA has 42 bases and is translated from base 1.